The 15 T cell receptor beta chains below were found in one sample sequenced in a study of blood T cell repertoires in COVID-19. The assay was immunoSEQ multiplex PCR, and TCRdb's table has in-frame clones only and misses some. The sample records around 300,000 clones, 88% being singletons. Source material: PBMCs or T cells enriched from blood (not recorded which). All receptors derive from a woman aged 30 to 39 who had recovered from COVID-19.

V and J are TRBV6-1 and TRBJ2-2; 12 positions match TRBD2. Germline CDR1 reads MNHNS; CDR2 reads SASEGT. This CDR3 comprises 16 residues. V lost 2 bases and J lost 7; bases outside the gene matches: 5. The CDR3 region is CASSELAGGLYGELFF. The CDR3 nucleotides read TGTGCCAGCAGTGAACTAGCGGGAGGGCTTTACGGGGAGCTGTTTTTT.

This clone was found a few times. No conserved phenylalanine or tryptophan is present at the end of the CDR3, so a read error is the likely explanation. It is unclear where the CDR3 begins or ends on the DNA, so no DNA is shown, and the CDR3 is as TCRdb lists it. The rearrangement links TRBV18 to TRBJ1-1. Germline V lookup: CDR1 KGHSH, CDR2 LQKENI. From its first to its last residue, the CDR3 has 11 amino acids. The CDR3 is CASSPGFSGEL.

CDR3: CASSAVAAGYEQYF. The CDR3 DNA is TGTGCCAGCAGCGCAGTTGCGGCGGGCTACGAGCAGTACTTC. The rearrangement joins TRBV7-9 to TRBJ2-7; a weak D match, TRBD2 (5 bases). Trimming stripped 5 bases from V and 3 bases from J, with 14 bases between. Germline V gene data show CDR1 as SEHNR and CDR2 as FQNEAQ (reference sequence). The CDR3 totals 14 residues. The full variable domain, in which reference TRBV7-9 and TRBJ2-7 provide the parts outside the CDR3, is DTGVSQNPRHKITKRGQNVTFRCDPISEHNRLYWYRQTLGQGPEFLTYFQNEAQLEKSRLLSDRFSAERPKGSFSTLEIQRTEQGDSAMYLCASSAVAAGYEQYFGPGTRLTVT.

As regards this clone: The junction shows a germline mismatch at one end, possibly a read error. CDR3 in amino acids: CSASPITHIGLLMVF. Here the CDR3 DNA reads TGCAGTGCTAGTCCAATTACGCACATAGGACTGCTGATGGTCTTC. The gene calls are TRBV20-1 and TRBJ2-1, with a possible D match to TRBD2 (5 bases). The CDR3 spans 15 residues. Germline V gene data show CDR1 as DFQATT and CDR2 as SNEGSKA (reference sequence).

The CDR3 DNA sequence: TGTGCCAGTCGGCCTTCGGACAGCCCCGGCTACGAGCAGTACTTC. Amino acids: CASRPSDSPGYEQYF. The chain uses TRBV19 and TRBJ2-7, with D maybe TRBD1 (6 bases). Germline-derived CDR1 and CDR2 are LNHDA and SQIVND (reference sequence). The CDR3 runs 15 residues. Trimming removed 8 bases at V and 3 bases at J, with 20 bases between.

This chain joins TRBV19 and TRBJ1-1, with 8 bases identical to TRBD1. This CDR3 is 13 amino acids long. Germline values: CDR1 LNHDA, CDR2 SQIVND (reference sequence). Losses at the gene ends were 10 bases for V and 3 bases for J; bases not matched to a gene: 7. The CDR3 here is CATIQGVDTEAFF. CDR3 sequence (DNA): TGTGCCACAATACAGGGGGTGGACACTGAAGCTTTCTTT.

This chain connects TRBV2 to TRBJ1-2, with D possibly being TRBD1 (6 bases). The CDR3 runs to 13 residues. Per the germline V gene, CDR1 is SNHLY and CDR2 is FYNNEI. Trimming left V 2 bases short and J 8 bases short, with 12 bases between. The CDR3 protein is CASSERGFSGYTF. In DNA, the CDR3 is TGTGCCAGCAGTGAAAGGGGGTTTTCGGGCTACACCTTC.

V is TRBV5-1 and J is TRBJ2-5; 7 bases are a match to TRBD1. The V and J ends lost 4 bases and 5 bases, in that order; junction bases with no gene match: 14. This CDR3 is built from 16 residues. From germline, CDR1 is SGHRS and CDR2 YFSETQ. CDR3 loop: CASSPGQARSGETQYF. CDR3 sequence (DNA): TGCGCCAGCAGCCCCGGACAGGCGAGGTCCGGGGAGACCCAGTACTTC.

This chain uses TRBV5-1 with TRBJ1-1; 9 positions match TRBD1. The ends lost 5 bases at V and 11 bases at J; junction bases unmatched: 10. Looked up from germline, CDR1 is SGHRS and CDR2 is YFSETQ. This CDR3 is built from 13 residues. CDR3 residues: CASSSDRGARAFF. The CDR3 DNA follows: TGCGCCAGCAGTTCTGACAGGGGGGCTCGGGCTTTCTTT.

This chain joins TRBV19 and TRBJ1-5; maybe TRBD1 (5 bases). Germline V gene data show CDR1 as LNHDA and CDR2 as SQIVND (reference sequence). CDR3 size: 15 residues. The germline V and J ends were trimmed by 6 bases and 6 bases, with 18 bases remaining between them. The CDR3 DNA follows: TGTGCCAGTAGCAAAGGATCACTGCAGGGTCAGCCCCAGCATTTT. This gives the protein CASSKGSLQGQPQHF.

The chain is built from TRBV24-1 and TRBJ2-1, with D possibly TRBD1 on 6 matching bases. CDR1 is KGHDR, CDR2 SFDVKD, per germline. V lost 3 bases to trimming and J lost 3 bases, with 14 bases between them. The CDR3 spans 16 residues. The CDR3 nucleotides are TGTGCCACCAGTGATGCTGGAGGACAGATCTACAATGAGCAGTTCTTC. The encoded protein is CATSDAGGQIYNEQFF.

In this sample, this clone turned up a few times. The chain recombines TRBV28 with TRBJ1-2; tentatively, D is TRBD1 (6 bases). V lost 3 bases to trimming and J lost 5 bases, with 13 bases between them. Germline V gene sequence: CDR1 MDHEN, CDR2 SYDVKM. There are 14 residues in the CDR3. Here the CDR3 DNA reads TGTGCCAGCAGTTTGGGGGCAGCTCGGTATGGCTACACCTTC. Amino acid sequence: CASSLGAARYGYTF.

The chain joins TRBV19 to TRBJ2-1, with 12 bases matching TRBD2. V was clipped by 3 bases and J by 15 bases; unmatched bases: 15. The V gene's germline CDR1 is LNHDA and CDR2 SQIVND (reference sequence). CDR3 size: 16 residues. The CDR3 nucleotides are TGTGCCAGTAGTATTCGGACTAGCGGGGCGATATCTACGGCGTTCTTC. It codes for CASSIRTSGAISTAFF.

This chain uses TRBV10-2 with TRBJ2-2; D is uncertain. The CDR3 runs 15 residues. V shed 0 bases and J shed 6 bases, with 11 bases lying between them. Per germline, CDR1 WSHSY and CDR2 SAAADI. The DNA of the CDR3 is TGCGCCAGCAGTGAGTCCCCGCCGGGTGCCGGGGAGCTGTTTTTT. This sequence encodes CASSESPPGAGELFF.

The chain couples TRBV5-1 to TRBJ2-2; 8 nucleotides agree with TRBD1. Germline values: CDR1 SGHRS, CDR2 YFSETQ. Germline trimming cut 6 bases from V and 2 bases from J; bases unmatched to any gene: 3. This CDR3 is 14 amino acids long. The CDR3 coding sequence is TGCGCCAGCATGCAGGGGGCCAACACCGGGGAGCTGTTTTTT. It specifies CASMQGANTGELFF.